This T cell receptor beta chain stems from a study of cytotoxic CD8 clonotypes in ibrutinib-treated CLL. Across the whole study: Once patients had received a median about eleven months of treatment, range 6 to 36, response samples were obtained. Findings and limits, study-wide: Private clonotypes, not public ones, expanded at ibrutinib response. Upon ibrutinib response clonality rose, and upon progression it fell back toward baseline.

Deep sequencing aimed at 1 in 200,000 to 1 in 1 million T cells' resolution. Profiled with immunoSEQ multiplex PCR; TCRdb holds only in-frame clones, not every one. The sample has 50,000 to 70,000 clones, roughly 49% seen once. The V gene lost 5 bases and the J gene lost 2 bases, with 12 bases spanning the gap. The CDR3 is 15 residues long. Germline V gene lookup returns CDR1 LNHDA and CDR2 SQIVND (reference sequence). A note on this clone: Its antigen is currently unknown.

The source of this sequence is a human donor with chronic lymphocytic leukemia. Sequencing was performed on PBMCs, taken at disease progression, from a patient treated with ibrutinib. The chain is built from TRBV19 and TRBJ2-2; D gene ambiguous. The CDR3 here is CASSYRQANTGELFF. The CDR3 DNA reads as TGTGCCAGTAGTTATCGGCAGGCCAACACCGGGGAGCTGTTTTTT.